Sequencing of this TCR beta chain was carried out in a study of response to subunit inactivated influenza vaccine. This clonotype was seen a few times. Its antigen is as yet unknown. TCRdb re-called the RT-PCR reads with MiXCR, one entry per CDR3 protein. The sample shows 450,000 to 550,000 distinct CDR3 sequences, about 25% of them seen only once. The study's findings and limits: Few new T cells, the authors suggested, are recruited by each seasonal influenza vaccination.

CDR1 is MNHNS and CDR2 is SASEGT in the germline V gene. The CDR3 spans 12 residues. Trimming left V 5 bases short and J 6 bases short, with 11 bases between. The sample was CD4+ T cells sorted from PBMCs, taken about 5 days after vaccination. The receptor comes from a man aged 45 to 65 who received an inactivated influenza vaccine. The chain is built from TRBV6-1 and TRBJ2-7, with D tentatively TRBD1 (5 bases). The CDR3 here is CASSTTRGEQYF. CDR3 coding DNA: TGTGCCAGCAGTACCACAAGGGGCGAGCAGTACTTC.